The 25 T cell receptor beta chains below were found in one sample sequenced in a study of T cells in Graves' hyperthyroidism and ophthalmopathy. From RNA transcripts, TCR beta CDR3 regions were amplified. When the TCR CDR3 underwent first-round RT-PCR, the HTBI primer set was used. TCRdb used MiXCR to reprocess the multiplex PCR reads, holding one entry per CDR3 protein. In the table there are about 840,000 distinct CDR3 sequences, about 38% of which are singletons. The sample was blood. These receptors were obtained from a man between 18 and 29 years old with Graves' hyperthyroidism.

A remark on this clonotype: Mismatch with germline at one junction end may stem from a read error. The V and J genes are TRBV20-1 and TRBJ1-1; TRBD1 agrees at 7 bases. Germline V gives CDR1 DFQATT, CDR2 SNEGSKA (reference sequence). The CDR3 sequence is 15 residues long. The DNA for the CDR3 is TGCAGTGCTACCCCCACTGACAGGGACTACACTGAAGCTCTCTTT. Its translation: CSATPTDRDYTEALF.

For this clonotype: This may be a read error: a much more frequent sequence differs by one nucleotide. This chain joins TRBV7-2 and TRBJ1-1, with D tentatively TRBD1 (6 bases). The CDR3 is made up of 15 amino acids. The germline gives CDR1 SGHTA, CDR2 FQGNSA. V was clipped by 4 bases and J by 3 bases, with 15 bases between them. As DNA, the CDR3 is TGTGCCAGCAGCTCCCGACGGGGGGCGGACACTGAAGCTTTCTTT. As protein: CASSSRRGADTEAFF.

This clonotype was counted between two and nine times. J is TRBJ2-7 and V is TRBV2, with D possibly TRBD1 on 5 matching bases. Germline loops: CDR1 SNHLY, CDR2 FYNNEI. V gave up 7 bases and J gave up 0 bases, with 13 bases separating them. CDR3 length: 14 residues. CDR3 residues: CASTQSTDSYEQYF. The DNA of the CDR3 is TGTGCCAGCACCCAATCGACAGACTCCTACGAGCAGTACTTC.

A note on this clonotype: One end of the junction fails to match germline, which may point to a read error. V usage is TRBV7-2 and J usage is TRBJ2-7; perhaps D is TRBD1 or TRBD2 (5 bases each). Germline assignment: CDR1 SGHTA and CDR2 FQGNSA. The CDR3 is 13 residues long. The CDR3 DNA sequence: TGCGCCAGCAGCCGGGGCAGGGATTACGAGCAGTGCTTC. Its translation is CASSRGRDYEQCF.

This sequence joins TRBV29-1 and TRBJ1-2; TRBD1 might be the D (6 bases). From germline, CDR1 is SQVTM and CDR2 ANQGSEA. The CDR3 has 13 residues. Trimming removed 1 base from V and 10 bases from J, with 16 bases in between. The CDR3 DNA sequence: TGCAGCGTTGAAGTGGGCGGGGGGGCCGACTACACCTTC. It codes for CSVEVGGGADYTF.

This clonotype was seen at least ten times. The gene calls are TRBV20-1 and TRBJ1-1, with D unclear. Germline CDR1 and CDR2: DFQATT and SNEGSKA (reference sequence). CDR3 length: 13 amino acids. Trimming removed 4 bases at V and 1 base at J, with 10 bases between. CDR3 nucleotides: TGCAGTGCTATAGACGGGCGGAACACTGAAGCTTTCTTT. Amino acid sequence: CSAIDGRNTEAFF.

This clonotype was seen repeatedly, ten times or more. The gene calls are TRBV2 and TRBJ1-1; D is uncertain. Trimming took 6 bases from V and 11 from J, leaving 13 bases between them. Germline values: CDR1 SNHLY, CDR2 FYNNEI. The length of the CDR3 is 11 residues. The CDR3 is CASSLLERAFF. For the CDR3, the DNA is TGTGCCAGCAGCCTGCTCGAGAGGGCTTTCTTT. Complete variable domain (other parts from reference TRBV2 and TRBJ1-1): EPEVTQTPSHQVTQMGQEVILRCVPISNHLYFYWYRQILGQKVEFLVSFYNNEISEKSEIFDDQFSVERPDGSNFTLKIRSTKLEDSAMYFCASSLLERAFFGQGTRLTVV.

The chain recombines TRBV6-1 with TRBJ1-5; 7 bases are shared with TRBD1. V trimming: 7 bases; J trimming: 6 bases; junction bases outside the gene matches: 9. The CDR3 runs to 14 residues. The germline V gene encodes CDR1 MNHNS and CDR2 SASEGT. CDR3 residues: CASKTGTAFQPQHF. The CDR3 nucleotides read TGTGCCAGCAAAACCGGGACAGCTTTTCAGCCCCAGCATTTT.

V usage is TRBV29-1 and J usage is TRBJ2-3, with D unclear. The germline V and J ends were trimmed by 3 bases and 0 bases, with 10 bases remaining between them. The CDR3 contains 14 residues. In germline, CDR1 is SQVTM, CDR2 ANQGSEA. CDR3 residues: CSVEAAPSTDTQYF. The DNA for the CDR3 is TGCAGCGTTGAGGCAGCGCCCAGCACAGATACGCAGTATTTT.

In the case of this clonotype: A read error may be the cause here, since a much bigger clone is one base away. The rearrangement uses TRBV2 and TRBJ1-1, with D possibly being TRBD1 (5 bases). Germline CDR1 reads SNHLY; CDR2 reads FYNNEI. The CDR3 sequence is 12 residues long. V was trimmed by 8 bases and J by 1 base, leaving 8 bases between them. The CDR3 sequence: CASEQENTEAFF. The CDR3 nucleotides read TGTGCCAGCGAACAGGAGAACACTGAAGCTTTCTTT. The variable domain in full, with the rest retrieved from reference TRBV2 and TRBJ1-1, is EPEVTQTPSHQVTQMGQEVILRCVPISNHLYFYWYRQILGQKVEFLVSFYNNEISEKSEIFDDQFSVERPDGSNFTLKIRSTKLEDSAMYFCASEQENTEAFFGQGTRLTVV.

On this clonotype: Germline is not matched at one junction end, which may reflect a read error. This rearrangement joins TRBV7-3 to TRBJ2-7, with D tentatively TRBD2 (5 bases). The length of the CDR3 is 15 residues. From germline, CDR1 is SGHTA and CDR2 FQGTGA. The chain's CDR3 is CASSQGSREGGEQYF. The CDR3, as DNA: TGCGCCAGCAGCCAAGGCTCCCGTGAGGGTGGCGAGCAGTACTTC.

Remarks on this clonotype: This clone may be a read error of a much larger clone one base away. The CDR3 is CASSSQREQYF. The CDR3 bases are TGTGCCAGCAGTTCCCAGCGCGAGCAGTACTTC. This chain connects TRBV6-5 to TRBJ2-7; D remains ambiguous. This CDR3 spans 11 amino acids. Germline V gives CDR1 MNHEY, CDR2 SVGAGI. V dropped 4 bases and J dropped 6 bases, with 7 bases sitting between them.

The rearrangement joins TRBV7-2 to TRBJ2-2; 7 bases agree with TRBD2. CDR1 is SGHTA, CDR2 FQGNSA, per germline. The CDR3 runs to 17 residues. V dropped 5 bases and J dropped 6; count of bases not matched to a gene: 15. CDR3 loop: CASSQDGASGLPGELFF. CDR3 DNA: TGTGCCAGCAGCCAAGATGGGGCTAGCGGCCTCCCCGGGGAGCTGTTTTTT.

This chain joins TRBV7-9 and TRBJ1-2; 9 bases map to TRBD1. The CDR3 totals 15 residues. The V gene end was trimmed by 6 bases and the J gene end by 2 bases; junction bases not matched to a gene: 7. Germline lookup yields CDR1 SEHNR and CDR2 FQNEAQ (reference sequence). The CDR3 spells CASRASGTGNYGYTF. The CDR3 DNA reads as TGTGCCAGCAGGGCCTCCGGGACAGGGAACTATGGCTACACCTTC.

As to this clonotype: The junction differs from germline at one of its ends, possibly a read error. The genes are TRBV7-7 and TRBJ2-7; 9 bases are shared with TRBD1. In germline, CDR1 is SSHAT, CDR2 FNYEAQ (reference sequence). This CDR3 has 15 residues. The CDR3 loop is CASSPLTGGASEQYF. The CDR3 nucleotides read TGTGCTAGCAGCCCTCTAACAGGGGGCGCGTCCGAGCAGTACTTC.

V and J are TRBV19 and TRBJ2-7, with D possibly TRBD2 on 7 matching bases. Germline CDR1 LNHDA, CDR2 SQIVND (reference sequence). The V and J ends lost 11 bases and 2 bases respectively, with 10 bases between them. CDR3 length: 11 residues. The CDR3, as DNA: TGTGCCGGGGGGGCGGCCTACGAGCAGTACTTC. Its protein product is CAGGAAYEQYF. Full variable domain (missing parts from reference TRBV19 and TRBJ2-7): DGGITQSPKYLFRKEGQNVTLSCEQNLNHDAMYWYRQDPGQGLRLIYYSQIVNDFQKGDIAEGYSVSREKKESFPLTVTSAQKNPTAFYLCAGGAAYEQYFGPGTRLTVT.

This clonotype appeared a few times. CDR3 nucleotide sequence: TGCAGTGCTCAACTTGGTGGGGGGTACACTGAAGCTTTCTTT. This sequence encodes CSAQLGGGYTEAFF. The rearrangement joins TRBV20-1 to TRBJ1-1, with D possibly TRBD1 on 5 matching bases. Germline V gene lookup returns CDR1 DFQATT and CDR2 SNEGSKA (reference sequence). With 5 bases removed from V and 3 bases from J, the gap between germline ends came to 16 bases. This CDR3 has 14 residues.

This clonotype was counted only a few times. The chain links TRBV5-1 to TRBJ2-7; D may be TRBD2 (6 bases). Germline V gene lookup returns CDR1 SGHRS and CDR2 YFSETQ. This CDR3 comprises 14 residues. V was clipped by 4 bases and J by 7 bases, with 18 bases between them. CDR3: CASSPGLLLREQYF. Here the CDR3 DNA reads TGCGCCAGCAGCCCGGGACTGCTCCTACGAGAGCAGTACTTC. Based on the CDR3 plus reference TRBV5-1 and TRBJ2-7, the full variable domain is KAGVTQTPRYLIKTRGQQVTLSCSPISGHRSVSWYQQTPGQGLQFLFEYFSETQRNKGNFPGRFSGRQFSNSRSEMNVSTLELGDSALYLCASSPGLLLREQYFGPGTRLTVT.

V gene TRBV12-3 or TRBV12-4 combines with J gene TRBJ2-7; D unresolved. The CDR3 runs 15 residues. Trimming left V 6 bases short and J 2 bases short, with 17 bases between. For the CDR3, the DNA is TGTGCCAGCAGCTTAAGGCCACGGGTGCCCTACGAGCAGTACTTC. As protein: CASSLRPRVPYEQYF.

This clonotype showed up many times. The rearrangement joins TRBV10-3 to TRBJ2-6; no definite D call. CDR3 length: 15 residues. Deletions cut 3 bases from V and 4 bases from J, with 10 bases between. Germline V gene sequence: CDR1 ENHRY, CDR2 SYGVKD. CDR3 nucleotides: TGTGCCATCAGTGATGTCAGTACCGGGGCCAACGTCCTGACTTTC. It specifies CAISDVSTGANVLTF.

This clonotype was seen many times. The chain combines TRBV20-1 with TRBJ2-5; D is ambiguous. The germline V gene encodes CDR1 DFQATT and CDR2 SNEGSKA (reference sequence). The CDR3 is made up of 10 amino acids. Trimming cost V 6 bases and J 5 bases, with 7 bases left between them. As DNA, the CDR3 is TGCAGTGCGAGGAGCGAGACCCAGTACTTC. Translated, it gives CSARSETQYF.

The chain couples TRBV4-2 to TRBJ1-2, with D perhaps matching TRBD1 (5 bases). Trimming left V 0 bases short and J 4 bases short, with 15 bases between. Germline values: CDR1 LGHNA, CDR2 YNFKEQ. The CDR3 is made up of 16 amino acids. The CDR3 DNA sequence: TGTGCCAGCAGCCAAGAACCAGCGGGGGAAGGCTATGGCTACACCTTC. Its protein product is CASSQEPAGEGYGYTF.

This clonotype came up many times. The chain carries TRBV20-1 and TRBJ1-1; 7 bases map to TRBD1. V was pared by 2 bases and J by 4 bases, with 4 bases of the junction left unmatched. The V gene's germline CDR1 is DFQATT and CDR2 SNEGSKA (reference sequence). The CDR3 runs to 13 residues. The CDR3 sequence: CSARRGQVTEAFF. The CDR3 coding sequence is TGCAGTGCTAGAAGGGGGCAGGTCACTGAAGCTTTCTTT.

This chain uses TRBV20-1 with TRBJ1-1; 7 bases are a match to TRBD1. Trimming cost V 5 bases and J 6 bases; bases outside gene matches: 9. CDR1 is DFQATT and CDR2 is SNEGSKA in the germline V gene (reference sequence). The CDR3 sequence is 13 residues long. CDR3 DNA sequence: TGCAGTGCTCCCGACAGGGCAAGACCTGAAGCTTTCTTT. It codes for CSAPDRARPEAFF.

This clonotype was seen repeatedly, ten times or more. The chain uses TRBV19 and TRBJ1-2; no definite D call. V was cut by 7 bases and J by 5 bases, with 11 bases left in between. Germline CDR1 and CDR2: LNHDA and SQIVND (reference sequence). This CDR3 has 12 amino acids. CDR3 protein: CASTIGLYGYTF. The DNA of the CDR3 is TGTGCCAGTACTATTGGCCTATATGGCTACACCTTC.